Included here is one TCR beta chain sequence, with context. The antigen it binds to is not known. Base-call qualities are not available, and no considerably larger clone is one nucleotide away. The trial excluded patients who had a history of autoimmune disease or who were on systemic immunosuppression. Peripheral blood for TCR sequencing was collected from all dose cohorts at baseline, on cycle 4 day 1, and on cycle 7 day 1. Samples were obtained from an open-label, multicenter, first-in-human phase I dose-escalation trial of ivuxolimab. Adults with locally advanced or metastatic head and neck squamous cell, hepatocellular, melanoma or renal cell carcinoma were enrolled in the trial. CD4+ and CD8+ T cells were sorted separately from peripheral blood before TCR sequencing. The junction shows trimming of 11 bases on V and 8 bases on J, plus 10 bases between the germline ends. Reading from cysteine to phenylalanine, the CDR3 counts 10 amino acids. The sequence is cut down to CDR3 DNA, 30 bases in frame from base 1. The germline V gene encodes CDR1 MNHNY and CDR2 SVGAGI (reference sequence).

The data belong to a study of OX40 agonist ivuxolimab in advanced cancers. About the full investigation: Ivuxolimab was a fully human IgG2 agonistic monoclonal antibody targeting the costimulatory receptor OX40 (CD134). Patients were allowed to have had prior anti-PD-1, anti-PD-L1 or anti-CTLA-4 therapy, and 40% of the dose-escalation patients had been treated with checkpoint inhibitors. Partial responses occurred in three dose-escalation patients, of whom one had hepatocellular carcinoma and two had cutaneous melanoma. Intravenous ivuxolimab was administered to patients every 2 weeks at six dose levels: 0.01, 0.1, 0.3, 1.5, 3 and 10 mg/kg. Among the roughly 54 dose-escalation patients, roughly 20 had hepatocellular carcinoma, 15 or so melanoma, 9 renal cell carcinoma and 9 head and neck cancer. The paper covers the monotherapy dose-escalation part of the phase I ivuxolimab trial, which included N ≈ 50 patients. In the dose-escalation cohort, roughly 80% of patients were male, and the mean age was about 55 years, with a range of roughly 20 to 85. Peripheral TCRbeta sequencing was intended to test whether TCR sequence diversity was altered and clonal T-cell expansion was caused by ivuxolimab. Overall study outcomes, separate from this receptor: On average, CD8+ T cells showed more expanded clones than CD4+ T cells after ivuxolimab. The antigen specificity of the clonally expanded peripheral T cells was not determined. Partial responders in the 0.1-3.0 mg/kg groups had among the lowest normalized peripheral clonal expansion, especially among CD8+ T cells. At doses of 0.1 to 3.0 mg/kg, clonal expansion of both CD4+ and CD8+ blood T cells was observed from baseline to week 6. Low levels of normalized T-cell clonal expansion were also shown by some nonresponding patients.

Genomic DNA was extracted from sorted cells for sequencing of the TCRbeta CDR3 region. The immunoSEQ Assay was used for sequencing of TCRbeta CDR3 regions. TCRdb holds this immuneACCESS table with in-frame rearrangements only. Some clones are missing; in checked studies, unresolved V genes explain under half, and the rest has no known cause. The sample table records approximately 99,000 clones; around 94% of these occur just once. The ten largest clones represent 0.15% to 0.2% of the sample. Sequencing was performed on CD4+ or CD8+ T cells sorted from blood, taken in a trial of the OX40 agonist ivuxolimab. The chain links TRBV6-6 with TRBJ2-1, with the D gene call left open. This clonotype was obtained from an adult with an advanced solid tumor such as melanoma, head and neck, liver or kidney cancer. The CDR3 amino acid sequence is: CAAGRDEQFF. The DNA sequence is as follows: TGTGCCGCAGGAAGGGATGAGCAGTTCTTC.